Below, 23 T cell receptor beta chains from the same sample are listed, as sequenced in a study of cytomegalovirus exposure and HLA in healthy donors. The PCR contained 60 Vbeta and 13 Jbeta primers. Sequencing used immunoSEQ multiplex PCR; TCRdb keeps in-frame clones, though not all of them. This repertoire shows around 230,000 clones, around 78% found once; its top ten account for roughly 0.45%. The specimen was PBMCs. These receptor sequences come from a boy younger than 18 in good health and CMV-seronegative.

The chain couples TRBV19 to TRBJ2-4; possible D gene TRBD1, 6 bases. CDR3 length: 15 amino acids. Trimming left V 5 bases short and J 0 bases short, with 11 bases between. Germline V gene sequence: CDR1 LNHDA, CDR2 SQIVND (reference sequence). CDR3 protein: CASSPQGLAKNIQYF. For the CDR3, the DNA is TGTGCCAGTAGTCCGCAGGGGCTAGCCAAAAACATTCAGTACTTC.

The CDR3 nucleotides read TGTGCCAGCAGCGCGGAAGGCGGAGCTGGCACAGATACGCAGTATTTT. Translation gives CASSAEGGAGTDTQYF. V usage is TRBV9 and J usage is TRBJ2-3; D is ambiguous. V lost 3 bases and J 1 base, leaving 15 bases between the germline ends. The CDR3 is 16 residues long. The germline V gene encodes CDR1 SGDLS and CDR2 YYNGEE.

J is TRBJ2-7 and V is TRBV7-6; tentative D call: TRBD2 (5 bases). This CDR3 has 14 residues. With 1 base removed from V and 2 bases from J, the gap between germline ends came to 9 bases. The germline CDR1 and CDR2 sequences are SGHVS and FNYEAQ. The CDR3 loop is CASSLDPGTYEQYF. The CDR3 DNA is TGTGCCAGCAGCTTAGATCCGGGAACCTACGAGCAGTACTTC.

V is TRBV2 and J is TRBJ2-7, with D possibly matching TRBD2 (5 bases). This CDR3 is built from 14 residues. CDR1 and CDR2 from the germline V gene are SNHLY and FYNNEI. V lost 8 bases and J 0 bases, leaving 14 bases between the germline ends. CDR3 coding DNA: TGTGCCAGCGCTAGAGACACTAGCTCCTACGAGCAGTACTTC. This translates into CASARDTSSYEQYF.

The chain uses TRBV20-1 and TRBJ1-1; 7 bases line up with TRBD1. V was clipped by 6 bases and J by 11 bases; unmatched bases: 9. The CDR3 consists of 11 residues. Germline lookup yields CDR1 DFQATT and CDR2 SNEGSKA (reference sequence). Written as DNA, the CDR3 is TGCAGTGCCGTAAGACAGGGCAAGGCTTTCTTT. Translated: CSAVRQGKAFF.

V gene TRBV19 combines with J gene TRBJ1-5; 10 positions agree with TRBD1. Per the germline V gene, CDR1 is LNHDA and CDR2 is SQIVND (reference sequence). The CDR3 sequence is 16 residues long. J was trimmed by 1 base and V by 10 bases; bases with no gene match: 10. Here the CDR3 reads CATHRQGALSNQPQHF. Here the CDR3 DNA reads TGTGCCACCCACCGACAGGGGGCCCTGAGCAATCAGCCCCAGCATTTT.

The chain uses TRBV7-8 and TRBJ1-4; D call uncertain. Germline loops: CDR1 SGHVS, CDR2 FQNEAQ. The V end was cut by 5 bases, the J end by 5 bases, with 12 bases between. There are 14 residues in the CDR3. The CDR3: CASSLTEINEKLFF. The DNA of the CDR3 is TGTGCCAGCAGCCTCACGGAGATCAATGAAAAACTGTTTTTT.

This clone came up a few times. The J gene is TRBJ1-1, the V gene TRBV11-2, with 11 bases matching TRBD1. Losses at the gene ends were 4 bases for V and 6 bases for J; bases not matched to a gene: 7. CDR1 is SGHAT and CDR2 is FQNNGV in the germline V gene. This CDR3 contains 15 residues. The CDR3 protein is CASSSQDRGLSEAFF. The CDR3 region has the DNA TGTGCCAGCAGCTCCCAGGACAGGGGGCTCTCTGAAGCTTTCTTT.

This clone was found a few times. The genes are TRBV6-4 and TRBJ2-1; 7 bases map to TRBD1. The V gene's germline CDR1 is MRHNA and CDR2 SNTAGT. The J segment lost 1 base and the V segment lost 0 bases, leaving 3 bases of the junction unmatched. This CDR3 spans 16 amino acids. CDR3 sequence reads: CASSDSGRGSYNEQFF. In DNA form, the CDR3 reads TGTGCCAGCAGTGACTCGGGCAGGGGGTCCTACAATGAGCAGTTCTTC.

The chain recombines TRBV10-3 with TRBJ1-4, with 10 bases identical to TRBD1. CDR1 ENHRY and CDR2 SYGVKD come from the germline V gene. V shed 6 bases, J shed 6 bases, and the junction held 1 base outside the gene matches. This CDR3 spans 13 amino acids. The CDR3 sequence is CAISGTGDEKLFF. CDR3 DNA: TGTGCCATCAGCGGGACAGGGGATGAAAAACTGTTTTTT.

J is TRBJ1-2 and V is TRBV29-1, with TRBD1 identical over 10 bases. Trimming at V came to 0 bases and at J to 6 bases, leaving 10 bases not matched to a gene. In germline, CDR1 is SQVTM, CDR2 ANQGSEA. The CDR3 totals 16 residues. The CDR3 reads CSVEERDRGLTHGYTF. The CDR3 nucleotides read TGCAGCGTTGAAGAACGGGACAGGGGTCTAACGCATGGCTACACCTTC.

This rearrangement joins TRBV30 to TRBJ2-5, with D possibly TRBD2 on 5 matching bases. The CDR3 is made up of 13 amino acids. Germline CDR1 and CDR2: GTSNPN and SVGIG (reference sequence). Trimming cost V 0 bases and J 4 bases, with 9 bases left between them. The CDR3 DNA follows: TGTGCCTGGAGTGTCCAGGACTTAGAGACCCAGTACTTC. It yields the protein CAWSVQDLETQYF.

This rearrangement joins TRBV6-1 to TRBJ2-3; D ambiguous. Trimming took off 4 bases at V and 2 bases at J, with 7 bases between the two ends. Germline CDR1 MNHNS, CDR2 SASEGT. This CDR3 contains 13 residues. The CDR3 nucleotides read TGTGCCAGCAGTGTCCGGTACACAGATACGCAGTATTTT. The encoded protein is CASSVRYTDTQYF.

This clone was found once. The rearrangement links TRBV2 to TRBJ2-2; maybe TRBD1 (5 bases). V lost 8 bases, J lost 8 bases, and 9 bases lay in between. The CDR3 contains 11 residues. In germline, CDR1 is SNHLY, CDR2 FYNNEI. CDR3 sequence: CASSQAGELFF. CDR3 in DNA: TGTGCCAGCTCACAGGCAGGGGAGCTGTTTTTT. The variable domain in full, completed from reference TRBV2 and TRBJ2-2, reads EPEVTQTPSHQVTQMGQEVILRCVPISNHLYFYWYRQILGQKVEFLVSFYNNEISEKSEIFDDQFSVERPDGSNFTLKIRSTKLEDSAMYFCASSQAGELFFGEGSRLTVL.

The rearrangement joins TRBV7-2 to TRBJ2-5; D is ambiguous. The germline CDR1 and CDR2 sequences are SGHTA and FQGNSA. V shed 4 bases and J shed 4 bases, with 13 bases lying between them. The CDR3 is 14 residues long. Here the CDR3 DNA reads TGTGCCAGCAGCTCCCCCCCCACCAGAGAGACCCAGTACTTC. Translated: CASSSPPTRETQYF.

The CDR3 bases are TGTGCCAGCAGCCCGCCGGGACAGGGCAAAGCTTTCTTT. Protein sequence: CASSPPGQGKAFF. This chain connects TRBV5-5 to TRBJ1-1, with 9 bases matching TRBD1. There are 13 residues in the CDR3. Germline values: CDR1 SGHKS, CDR2 YYEKEE (reference sequence). The V segment lost 4 bases and the J segment 9 bases; nucleotides outside the gene matches: 7.

This clone came up once. In nucleotides, the CDR3 is TGTGCCAGCAGCTTAGCGACAGGGTACGAGCAGTACTTC. Its translation: CASSLATGYEQYF. The genes are TRBV7-2 and TRBJ2-7; 7 bases align to TRBD1. V shed 0 bases and J 4 bases; nucleotides not matched to a gene: 0. CDR1 SGHTA and CDR2 FQGNSA come from the germline V gene. This CDR3 comprises 13 residues. Using reference TRBV7-2 and TRBJ2-7 for the parts outside the CDR3, the full variable domain is GAGVSQSPSNKVTEKGKDVELRCDPISGHTALYWYRQSLGQGLEFLIYFQGNSAPDKSGLPSDRFSAERTGGSVSTLTIQRTQQEDSAVYLCASSLATGYEQYFGPGTRLTVT.

J is TRBJ2-7 and V is TRBV15, with D tentatively TRBD2 (6 bases). Trimming cost V 4 bases and J 4 bases, with 32 bases left between them. CDR3 length equals 20 residues. CDR1 is LNHNV and CDR2 is YYDKDF in the germline V gene (reference sequence). The CDR3 protein is CATSTSTRVGGLIVSYEQYF. The CDR3 DNA reads as TGTGCCACCAGCACATCCACCCGAGTTGGAGGGCTCATTGTTTCGTACGAGCAGTACTTC.

V usage is TRBV7-2 and J usage is TRBJ1-2, with unresolved D. V lost 5 bases and J 3 bases, leaving 13 bases between the germline ends. This CDR3 is 14 amino acids long. Per germline, CDR1 SGHTA and CDR2 FQGNSA. The CDR3 nucleotides read TGTGCCAGCAGCCTAGGGAGGGATCACTATGGCTACACCTTC. It is translated as CASSLGRDHYGYTF.

This chain connects TRBV19 to TRBJ1-4; D perhaps matches TRBD1 (6 bases). This CDR3 spans 16 amino acids. The germline V and J ends were trimmed by 6 bases and 2 bases, with 16 bases remaining between them. Germline CDR1 is LNHDA and CDR2 is SQIVND (reference sequence). CDR3 loop: CASSPGGGLTNEKLFF. For the CDR3, the DNA is TGTGCCAGTAGCCCCGGCGGGGGGCTCACTAATGAAAAACTGTTTTTT. Using reference TRBV19 and TRBJ1-4 for the parts outside the CDR3, the full variable domain is DGGITQSPKYLFRKEGQNVTLSCEQNLNHDAMYWYRQDPGQGLRLIYYSQIVNDFQKGDIAEGYSVSREKKESFPLTVTSAQKNPTAFYLCASSPGGGLTNEKLFFGSGTQLSVL.

The chain has TRBV11-2 and TRBJ1-2; the match to TRBD1 covers 9 bases. The CDR3 runs 14 residues. After removal of 3 bases from V and 7 bases from J, the junction contained 6 bases not matched to a gene. Germline CDR1 SGHAT, CDR2 FQNNGV. The CDR3, as DNA: TGTGCCAGCAGCTTGACAGGGGGAATGGTTGGCTACACCTTC. This translates into CASSLTGGMVGYTF.

The sample holds one count of this clone. This chain uses TRBV6-1 with TRBJ2-1; 7 nucleotides line up with TRBD2. V lost 4 bases to trimming and J lost 4 bases; unmatched junction nucleotides: 7. The germline V gene has CDR1 MNHNS and CDR2 SASEGT. The CDR3 sequence is 15 residues long. CDR3 DNA sequence: TGTGCCAGCAGTGGACTAGCCGGGGCTTACAATGAGCAGTTCTTC. Translation: CASSGLAGAYNEQFF.

The CDR3 DNA sequence: TGTGCCAGCAGCTCGTCGACAGGGGTCCGAGATACGCAGTATTTT. Encoded protein: CASSSSTGVRDTQYF. The chain combines TRBV7-8 with TRBJ2-3; 8 bases match TRBD1. After removal of 4 bases from V and 5 bases from J, the junction contained 8 bases not matched to a gene. Germline V CDR1 and CDR2: SGHVS, FQNEAQ. The CDR3 contains 15 residues.